This T cell receptor (beta chain) was profiled in a study of T cell responses to AZD1222 COVID-19 vaccine. Study-level points and caveats: Clonal diversity was possibly underestimated; the donors were predominantly white British and more often female.

Sequencing used immunoSEQ multiplex PCR; TCRdb keeps in-frame clones, though not all of them. The sample yields around 190,000 clones, 88% seen once. Comment on this clone: Its antigen remains unidentified.

The CDR3 length is 17 residues. The V and J ends lost 1 base and 1 base respectively, with 16 bases between them. Germline CDR1 and CDR2: LGHNA and YSLEER. The source material was peripheral blood, sampled on day 0 of AZD1222 vaccination. V is TRBV4-3 and J is TRBJ1-2, with D perhaps TRBD1 (5 bases). The sequence came from an adult in good health. This chain's CDR3 is CASSQADGQRFNYGYTF. CDR3 coding DNA: TGCGCCAGCAGCCAAGCGGACGGACAACGCTTTAACTATGGCTACACCTTC.